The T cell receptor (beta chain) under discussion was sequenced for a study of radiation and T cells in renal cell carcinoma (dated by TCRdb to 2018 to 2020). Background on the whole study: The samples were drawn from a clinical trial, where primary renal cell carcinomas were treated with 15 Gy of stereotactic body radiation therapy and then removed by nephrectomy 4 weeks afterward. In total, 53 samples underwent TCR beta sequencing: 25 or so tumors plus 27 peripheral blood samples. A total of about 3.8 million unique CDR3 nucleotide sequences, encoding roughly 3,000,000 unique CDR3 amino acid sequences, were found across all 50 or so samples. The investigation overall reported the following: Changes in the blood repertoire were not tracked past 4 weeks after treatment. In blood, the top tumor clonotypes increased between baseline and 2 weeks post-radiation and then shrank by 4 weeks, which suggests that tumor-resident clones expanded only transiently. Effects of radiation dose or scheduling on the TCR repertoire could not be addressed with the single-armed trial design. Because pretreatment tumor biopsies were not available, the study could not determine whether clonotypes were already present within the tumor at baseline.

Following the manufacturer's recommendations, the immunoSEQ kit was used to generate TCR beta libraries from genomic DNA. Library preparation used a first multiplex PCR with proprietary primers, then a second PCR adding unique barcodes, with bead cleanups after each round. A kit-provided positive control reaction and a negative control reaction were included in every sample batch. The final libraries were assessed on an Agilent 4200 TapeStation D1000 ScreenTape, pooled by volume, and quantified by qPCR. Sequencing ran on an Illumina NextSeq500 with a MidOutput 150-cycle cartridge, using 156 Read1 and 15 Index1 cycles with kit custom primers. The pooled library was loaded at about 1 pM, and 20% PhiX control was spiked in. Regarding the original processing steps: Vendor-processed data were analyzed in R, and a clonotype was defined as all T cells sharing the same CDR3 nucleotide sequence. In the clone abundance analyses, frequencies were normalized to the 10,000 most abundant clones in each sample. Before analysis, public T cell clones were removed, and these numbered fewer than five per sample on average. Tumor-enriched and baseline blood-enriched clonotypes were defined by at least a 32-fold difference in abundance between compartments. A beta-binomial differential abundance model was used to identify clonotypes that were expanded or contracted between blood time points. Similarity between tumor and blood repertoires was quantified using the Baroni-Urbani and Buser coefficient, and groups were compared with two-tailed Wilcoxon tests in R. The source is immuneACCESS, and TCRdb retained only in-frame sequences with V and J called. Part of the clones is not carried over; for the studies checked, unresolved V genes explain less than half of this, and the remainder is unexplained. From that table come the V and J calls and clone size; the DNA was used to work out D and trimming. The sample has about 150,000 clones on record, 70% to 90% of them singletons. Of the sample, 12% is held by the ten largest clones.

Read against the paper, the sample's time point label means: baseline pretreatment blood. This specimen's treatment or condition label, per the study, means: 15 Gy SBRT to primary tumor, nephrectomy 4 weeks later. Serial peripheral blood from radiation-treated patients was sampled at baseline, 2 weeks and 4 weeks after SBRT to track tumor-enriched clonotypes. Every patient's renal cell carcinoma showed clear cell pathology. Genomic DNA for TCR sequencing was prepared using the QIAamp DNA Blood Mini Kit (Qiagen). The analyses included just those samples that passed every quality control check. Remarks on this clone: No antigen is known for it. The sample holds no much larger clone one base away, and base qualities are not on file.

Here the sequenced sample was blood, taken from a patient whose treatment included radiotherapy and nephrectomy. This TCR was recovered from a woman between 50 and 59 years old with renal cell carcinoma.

The nucleotide sequence reads TGTGCCAGCAGCTTACTCTCAGGGCTTAATTCACCCCTCCACTTT. This is translated as CASSLLSGLNSPLHF. Recombination joined TRBV7-9 with TRBJ1-6; TRBD1 is a possible D gene, resting on 5 matching bases. At the junction V is shortened by 2 bases and J by 6 bases, with 11 bases in between. Per the germline V gene (reference sequence), SEHNR is the CDR1 and FQNEAQ is the CDR2. Measured from the cysteine to the phenylalanine, the CDR3 is 15 residues long. The kept DNA is CDR3 alone, 45 bases in frame from the first base.